Following are 9 T cell receptor beta chains from one sample sequenced in a study of cytomegalovirus exposure and HLA in healthy donors. The PCR contained 60 Vbeta and 13 Jbeta primers. The method was immunoSEQ multiplex PCR; TCRdb's version includes in-frame clones alone and lacks a portion of them. The sample has 140,000 or so clones; roughly 80% are singletons. The source material was PBMCs. Receptor source: a woman aged 40 to 50 in good health and CMV-seropositive.

The chain has TRBV21-1 and TRBJ1-1; the listed D gene, TRBD1, was not tested against the DNA. TRBV21-1 is designated a pseudogene. CDR3 length: 13 residues. As DNA, the CDR3 is TGTGCCAGCAGCAAATCTGACAGCACTGAAGCTTTCTTT. It specifies CASSKSDSTEAFF.

The sample holds a few counts of this clone. V usage is TRBV6-6 and J usage is TRBJ1-3; D is undetermined. This CDR3 region has 14 residues. Germline CDR1 reads MNHNY; CDR2 reads SVGAGI (reference sequence). V lost 6 bases and J 1 base, leaving 10 bases between the germline ends. The CDR3 loop reads CASRPKNSGNTIYF. CDR3 nucleotides: TGTGCCAGCAGACCTAAAAATTCTGGAAACACCATATATTTT.

CDR3 nucleotide sequence: TGTGCCAGCAGGACTGGGACTAGCGGTTACACAGATACGCAGTATTTT. It encodes CASRTGTSGYTDTQYF. The chain carries TRBV2 and TRBJ2-3; TRBD2 agrees at 11 bases. The V gene end was trimmed by 6 bases and the J gene end by 2 bases; junction bases not matched to a gene: 7. Germline assignment: CDR1 SNHLY and CDR2 FYNNEI. The length of the CDR3 is 16 residues.

J is TRBJ2-5 and V is TRBV27, with 7 nucleotides matching TRBD1. This CDR3 has 15 amino acids. Germline values: CDR1 MNHEY, CDR2 SMNVEV (reference sequence). V lost 5 bases, J lost 4 bases, and 10 bases stayed unmatched. CDR3 nucleotides: TGTGCCAGCAGTCTAACCCCATCAGGGGGAGAGACCCAGTACTTC. Translating gives CASSLTPSGGETQYF.

This clone has a handful of counts. The chain carries TRBV5-1 and TRBJ1-1; D remains unclear. Trimming took off 0 bases at V and 3 bases at J, with 6 bases between the two ends. The germline V gene encodes CDR1 SGHRS and CDR2 YFSETQ. CDR3 size: 13 residues. CDR3 region: CASSLESYTEAFF. The CDR3 region has the DNA TGCGCCAGCAGCTTGGAGAGTTACACTGAAGCTTTCTTT.

The sample holds one count of this clone. The chain has TRBV28 and TRBJ2-1; 7 nucleotides align to TRBD2. The CDR3 runs to 14 residues. Losses at the gene ends were 10 bases for V and 0 bases for J; bases not matched to a gene: 6. The germline gives CDR1 MDHEN, CDR2 SYDVKM. CDR3 in DNA: TGTGCCATTACTAGCGCCAACTCCTACAATGAGCAGTTCTTC. It is translated as CAITSANSYNEQFF.

In its sample, this clone was seen a few times. V usage is TRBV4-3 and J usage is TRBJ2-1; unclear D gene. CDR3 length equals 16 residues. In germline, CDR1 is LGHNA, CDR2 YSLEER. V lost 0 bases, J lost 6 bases, and 15 bases lay in between. The CDR3 region is CASSQDVLTYSNEQFF. In nucleotides, the CDR3 is TGCGCCAGCAGCCAAGACGTACTTACTTACTCCAATGAGCAGTTCTTC.

V usage is TRBV28 and J usage is TRBJ2-2; D might be TRBD2 (5 bases). The CDR3 sequence is 12 residues long. V lost 6 bases and J 7 bases, leaving 9 bases between the germline ends. CDR1 is MDHEN and CDR2 is SYDVKM in the germline V gene. The DNA for the CDR3 is TGTGCCAGCAGGCTAGAGGGCGGGGAGCTGTTTTTT. It yields the protein CASRLEGGELFF.

V usage is TRBV6-6 and J usage is TRBJ1-4; 9 bases line up with TRBD1. Trimming at V came to 7 bases and at J to 7 bases, leaving 7 bases not matched to a gene. Germline CDR1 is MNHNY and CDR2 is SVGAGI (reference sequence). The CDR3 sequence is 14 residues long. CDR3 DNA: TGTGCCAGCACTCCGGGACAGGGCGCTGAAAAACTGTTTTTT. It encodes CASTPGQGAEKLFF.